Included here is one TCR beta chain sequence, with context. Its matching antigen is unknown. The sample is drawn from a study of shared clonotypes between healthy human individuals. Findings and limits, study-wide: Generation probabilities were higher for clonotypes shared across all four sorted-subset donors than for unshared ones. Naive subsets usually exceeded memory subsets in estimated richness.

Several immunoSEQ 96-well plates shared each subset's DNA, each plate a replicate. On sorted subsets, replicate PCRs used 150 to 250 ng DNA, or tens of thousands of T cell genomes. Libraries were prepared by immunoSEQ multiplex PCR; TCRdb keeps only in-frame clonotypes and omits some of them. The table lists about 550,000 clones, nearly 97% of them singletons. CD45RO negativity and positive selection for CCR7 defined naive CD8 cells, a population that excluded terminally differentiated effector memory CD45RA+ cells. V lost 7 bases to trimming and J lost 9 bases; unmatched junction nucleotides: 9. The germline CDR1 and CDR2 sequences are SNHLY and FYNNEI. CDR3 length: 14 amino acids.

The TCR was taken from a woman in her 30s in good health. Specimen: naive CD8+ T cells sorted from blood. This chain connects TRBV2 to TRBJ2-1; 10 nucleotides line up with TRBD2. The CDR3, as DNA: TGTGCCAGCAACCCCGGGACTAGCGTGGTTGAGCAGTTCTTC. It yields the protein CASNPGTSVVEQFF.